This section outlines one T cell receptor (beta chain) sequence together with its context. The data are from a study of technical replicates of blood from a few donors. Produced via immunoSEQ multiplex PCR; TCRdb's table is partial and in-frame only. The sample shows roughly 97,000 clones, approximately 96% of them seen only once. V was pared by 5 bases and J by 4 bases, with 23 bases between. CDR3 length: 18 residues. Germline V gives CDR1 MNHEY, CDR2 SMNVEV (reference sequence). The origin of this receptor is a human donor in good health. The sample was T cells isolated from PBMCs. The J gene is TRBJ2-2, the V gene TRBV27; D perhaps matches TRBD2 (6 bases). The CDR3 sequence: CASSTQGGWIKGTGELFF. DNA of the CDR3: TGTGCCAGCAGTACTCAAGGAGGGTGGATAAAGGGCACCGGGGAGCTGTTTTTT.